The 14 T cell receptor beta chains presented below share a single source sample, sequenced in a study of cytomegalovirus exposure and HLA in healthy donors. PCR was performed using 60 Vbeta and 13 Jbeta primers. Sequencing used immunoSEQ multiplex PCR; TCRdb keeps in-frame clones, though not all of them. The table shows more than 85,000 clones, with roughly 69% occurring only once. Specimen: PBMCs. These TCRs come from a woman between 65 and 79 years old in good health and CMV-seropositive.

The CDR3 DNA reads as TGCGCCAGCAGCTTGGGACCCGACAGGGGGCGTCGTGGCTACACCTTC. It translates to CASSLGPDRGRRGYTF. The J gene is TRBJ1-2, the V gene TRBV5-1, with 10 bases identical to TRBD1. The V and J ends lost 0 bases and 7 bases, in that order; junction bases with no gene match: 9. CDR3 size: 16 residues. Germline-derived CDR1 and CDR2 are SGHRS and YFSETQ.

This clone is a singleton in its sample. The rearrangement joins TRBV15 to TRBJ2-2; 8 nucleotides line up with TRBD1. This CDR3 region has 15 residues. Losses at the gene ends were 6 bases for V and 5 bases for J; bases not matched to a gene: 8. Looked up from germline, CDR1 is LNHNV and CDR2 is YYDKDF (reference sequence). The CDR3 reads CATRVGTGLTGELFF. In DNA, the CDR3 is TGTGCCACCAGAGTCGGGACAGGACTTACCGGGGAGCTGTTTTTT.

The genes are TRBV7-2 and TRBJ2-1, with TRBD1 matching over 9 bases. CDR3 length: 14 residues. CDR1 is SGHTA, CDR2 FQGNSA, per germline. Trimming cost V 5 bases and J 12 bases; bases outside gene matches: 11. CDR3 sequence: CASSPRQGGRVQFF. The CDR3, as DNA: TGTGCCAGCAGCCCGCGACAGGGGGGAAGGGTGCAGTTCTTC.

The CDR3 DNA is TGCGCCAGCAGCTTCCTCGGGGGCACTGAAGCTTTCTTT. Its translation: CASSFLGGTEAFF. The chain carries TRBV5-1 and TRBJ1-1, with D possibly matching TRBD1 (5 bases). V gave up 2 bases and J gave up 4 bases, with 9 bases separating them. Germline CDR1 and CDR2: SGHRS and YFSETQ. The CDR3 is 13 residues long.

Only a few counts were recorded for this clone. The J gene is TRBJ1-1, the V gene TRBV5-8; 7 nucleotides agree with TRBD1. Germline loops: CDR1 SGHTS, CDR2 YDEGEE. The CDR3 contains 15 residues. J lost 1 base, V lost 7 bases, and 10 bases had no gene match. The chain's CDR3 is CASGRSGQANTEAFF. The CDR3 DNA reads as TGTGCCAGCGGTCGGTCTGGACAGGCGAACACTGAAGCTTTCTTT.

V and J are TRBV9 and TRBJ2-1, with 8 positions matching TRBD2. The CDR3 runs to 14 residues. Germline assignment: CDR1 SGDLS and CDR2 YYNGEE. V lost 3 bases, J lost 9 bases, and 8 bases stayed unmatched. CDR3 region: CASSERGQFGEQFF. The DNA for the CDR3 is TGTGCCAGCAGCGAGCGGGGGCAGTTTGGTGAGCAGTTCTTC.

As DNA, the CDR3 is TGCGCCAGTGTTCCTAGCGGGGCATCCTACAATGAGCAGTTCTTC. Its translation: CASVPSGASYNEQFF. The chain links TRBV5-1 to TRBJ2-1; 9 bases fit TRBD2. The CDR3 has 15 residues. The junction had 7 bases not matched to a gene; V was cut back by 8 bases and J by 1 base. Looked up from germline, CDR1 is SGHRS and CDR2 is YFSETQ.

The genes are TRBV5-1 and TRBJ2-6; D gene ambiguous. V was clipped by 2 bases and J by 0 bases, with 6 bases between them. CDR3 length equals 15 residues. Germline CDR1 reads SGHRS; CDR2 reads YFSETQ. The CDR3 region is CASSLQSSGANVLTF. The CDR3 nucleotides read TGCGCCAGCAGCTTACAGAGCTCTGGGGCCAACGTCCTGACTTTC.

The V call is TRBV4-1, the J call TRBJ1-4; D is perhaps TRBD1 (5 bases). CDR1 MGHRA and CDR2 YSYEKL come from the germline V gene. The CDR3 spans 16 residues. Trimming removed 4 bases at V and 5 bases at J, with 17 bases between. The CDR3 DNA reads TGCGCCAGCAGCCCCTCTGGACAAGTCGAAAATGAAAAACTGTTTTTT. Translating gives CASSPSGQVENEKLFF.

The chain joins TRBV6-5 to TRBJ2-3; no clear D. CDR3 size: 15 residues. Germline V CDR1 and CDR2: MNHEY, SVGAGI. The V end lost 0 bases, the J end lost 2 bases, and 9 bases lay between the germline ends. Written as DNA, the CDR3 is TGTGCCAGCAGTTACTCGGCGACTTTCACAGATACGCAGTATTTT. Translation: CASSYSATFTDTQYF.

The genes are TRBV11-3 and TRBJ2-1; 10 positions agree with TRBD2. CDR3 size: 15 residues. Germline CDR1 is SGHNT and CDR2 is YENEEA. The ends lost 3 bases at V and 7 bases at J; junction bases unmatched: 6. The CDR3 bases are TGTGCCAGCAGCTTCGCTAGCGGGGGTATGAATGAGCAGTTCTTC. Protein sequence: CASSFASGGMNEQFF.

V usage is TRBV7-2 and J usage is TRBJ1-1, with 8 bases aligning to TRBD1. The CDR3 runs to 13 residues. CDR1 and CDR2 (germline): SGHTA, FQGNSA. The J segment lost 4 bases and the V segment lost 3 bases, leaving 1 base of the junction unmatched. The CDR3 DNA reads TGTGCCAGCAGCTTCACAGGGGGCACTGAAGCTTTCTTT. It specifies CASSFTGGTEAFF.

The chain has TRBV6-5 and TRBJ2-1, with 8 bases identical to TRBD2. The trim removed 8 bases at V and 8 bases at J, leaving 11 bases unmatched. Germline values: CDR1 MNHEY, CDR2 SVGAGI. The length of the CDR3 is 14 residues. In DNA, the CDR3 is TGTGCCAGCGGATTAGCGGGGCCAGACGATGAGCAGTTCTTC. Amino acid sequence: CASGLAGPDDEQFF.

This clone was seen just once. J is TRBJ1-2 and V is TRBV10-3; D gene uncertain. From germline, CDR1 is ENHRY and CDR2 SYGVKD. The CDR3 has 14 residues. V lost 2 bases, J lost 7 bases, and 14 bases lay in between. The CDR3 sequence: CAISERHPDAGYTF. The DNA of the CDR3 is TGTGCCATCAGTGAGAGACACCCTGATGCTGGCTACACCTTC.